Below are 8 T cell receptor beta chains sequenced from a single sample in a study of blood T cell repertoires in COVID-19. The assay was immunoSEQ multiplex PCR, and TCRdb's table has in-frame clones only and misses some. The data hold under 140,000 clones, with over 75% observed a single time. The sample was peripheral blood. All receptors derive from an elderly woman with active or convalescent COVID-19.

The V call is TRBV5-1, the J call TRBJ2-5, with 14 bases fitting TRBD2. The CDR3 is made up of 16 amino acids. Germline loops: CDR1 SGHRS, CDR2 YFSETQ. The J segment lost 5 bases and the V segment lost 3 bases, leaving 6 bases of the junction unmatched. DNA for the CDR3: TGCGCCAGCAGCTCAGGACTAGCGGGAGGACCCGAGACCCAGTACTTC. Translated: CASSSGLAGGPETQYF.

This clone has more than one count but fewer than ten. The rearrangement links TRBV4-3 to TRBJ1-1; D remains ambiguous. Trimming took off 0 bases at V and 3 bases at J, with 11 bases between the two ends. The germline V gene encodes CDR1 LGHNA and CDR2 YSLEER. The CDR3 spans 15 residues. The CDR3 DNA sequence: TGCGCCAGCAGCCAAGAAGTAGGGCGGGACACTGAAGCTTTCTTT. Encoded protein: CASSQEVGRDTEAFF.

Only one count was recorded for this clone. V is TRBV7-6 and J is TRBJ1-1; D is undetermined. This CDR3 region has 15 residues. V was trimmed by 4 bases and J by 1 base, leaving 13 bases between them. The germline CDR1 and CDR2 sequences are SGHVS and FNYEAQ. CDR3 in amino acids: CASSSSPGTNTEAFF. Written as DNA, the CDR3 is TGTGCCAGCAGCTCCTCTCCGGGAACGAACACTGAAGCTTTCTTT.

The DNA for the CDR3 is TGTGCCAGCAGCTTGGTGCTAGCGGGAAAGGTTGAGACCCAGTACTTC. Its protein product is CASSLVLAGKVETQYF. J is TRBJ2-5 and V is TRBV5-8; 9 nucleotides align to TRBD2. J gave up 5 bases and V 0 bases, and 8 bases lay outside the gene matches. The germline gives CDR1 SGHTS, CDR2 YDEGEE. This CDR3 contains 16 residues.

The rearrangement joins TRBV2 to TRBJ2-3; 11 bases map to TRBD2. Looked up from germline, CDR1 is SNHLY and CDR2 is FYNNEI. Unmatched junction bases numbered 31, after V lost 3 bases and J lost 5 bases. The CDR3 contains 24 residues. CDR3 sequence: CASSDTYSLLGVYVAGGPGDTQYF. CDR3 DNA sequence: TGTGCCAGCAGTGATACATACTCACTTCTAGGGGTTTATGTAGCGGGAGGGCCGGGAGATACGCAGTATTTT.

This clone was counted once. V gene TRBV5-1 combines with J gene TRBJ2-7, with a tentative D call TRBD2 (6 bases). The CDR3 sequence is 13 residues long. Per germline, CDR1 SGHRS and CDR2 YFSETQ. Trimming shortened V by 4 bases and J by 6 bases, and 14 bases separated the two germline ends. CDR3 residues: CASSGGDWREQYF. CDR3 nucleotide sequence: TGCGCCAGCAGCGGCGGGGATTGGCGCGAGCAGTACTTC.

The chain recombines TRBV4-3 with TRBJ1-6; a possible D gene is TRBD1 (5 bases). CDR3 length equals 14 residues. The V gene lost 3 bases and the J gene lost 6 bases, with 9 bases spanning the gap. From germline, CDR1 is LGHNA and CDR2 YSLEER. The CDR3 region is CASSHRVGNSPLHF. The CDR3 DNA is TGCGCCAGCAGCCACAGGGTTGGTAATTCACCCCTCCACTTT.

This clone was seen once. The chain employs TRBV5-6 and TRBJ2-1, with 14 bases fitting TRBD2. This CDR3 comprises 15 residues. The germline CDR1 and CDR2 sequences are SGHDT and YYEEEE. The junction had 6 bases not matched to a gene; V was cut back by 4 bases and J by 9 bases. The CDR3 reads CASSLGLAGAVEQFF. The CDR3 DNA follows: TGTGCCAGCAGCCTGGGACTAGCGGGAGCGGTTGAGCAGTTCTTC.